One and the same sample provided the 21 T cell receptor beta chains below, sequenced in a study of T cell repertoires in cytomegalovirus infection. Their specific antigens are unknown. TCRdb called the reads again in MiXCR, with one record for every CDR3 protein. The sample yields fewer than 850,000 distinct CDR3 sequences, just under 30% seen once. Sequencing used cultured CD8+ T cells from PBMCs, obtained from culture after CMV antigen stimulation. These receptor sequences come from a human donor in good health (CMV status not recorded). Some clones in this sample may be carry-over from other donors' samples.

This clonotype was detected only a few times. CDR3 in amino acids: CASSLAPQGAETQYF. For the CDR3, the DNA is TGTGCCAGCAGCTTAGCGCCACAGGGTGCGGAGACCCAGTACTTC. The rearrangement links TRBV7-9 to TRBJ2-5; possibly TRBD1 for D (6 bases). CDR3 length equals 15 residues. The germline CDR1 and CDR2 sequences are SEHNR and FQNEAQ (reference sequence). Trimming pared 0 bases from V and 5 bases from J, leaving 13 bases between.

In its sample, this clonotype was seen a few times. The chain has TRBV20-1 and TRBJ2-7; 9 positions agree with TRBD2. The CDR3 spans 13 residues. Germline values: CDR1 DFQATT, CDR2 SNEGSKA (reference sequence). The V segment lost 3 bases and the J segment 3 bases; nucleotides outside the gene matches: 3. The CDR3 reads CSARPTSGYEQYV. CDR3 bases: TGCAGTGCTAGGCCGACTAGCGGCTACGAGCAGTACGTC.

The CDR3 sequence: CASSKSDRDLWVGYTF. In DNA, the CDR3 is TGTGCCAGCAGCAAGAGTGACAGGGATCTCTGGGTCGGCTACACCTTC. The chain combines TRBV5-4 with TRBJ1-2; 7 positions match TRBD1. This CDR3 is built from 16 residues. Trimming took 4 bases from V and 8 from J; bases not matched to a gene: 17. The germline V gene has CDR1 SGHNT and CDR2 YYREEE (reference sequence). The full variable domain, rest sourced from reference TRBV5-4 and TRBJ1-2, is ETGVTQSPTHLIKTRGQQVTLRCSSQSGHNTVSWYQQALGQGPQFIFQYYREEENGRGNFPPRFSGLQFPNYSSELNVNALELDDSALYLCASSKSDRDLWVGYTFGSGTRLTVV.

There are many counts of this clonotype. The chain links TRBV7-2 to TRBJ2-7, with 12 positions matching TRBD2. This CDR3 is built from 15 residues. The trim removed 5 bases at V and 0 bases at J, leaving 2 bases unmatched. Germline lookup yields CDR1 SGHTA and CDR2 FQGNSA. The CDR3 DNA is TGTGCCAGCAGCGCACTAGCGGGGGGCTCCTACGAGCAGTACGTC. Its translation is CASSALAGGSYEQYV.

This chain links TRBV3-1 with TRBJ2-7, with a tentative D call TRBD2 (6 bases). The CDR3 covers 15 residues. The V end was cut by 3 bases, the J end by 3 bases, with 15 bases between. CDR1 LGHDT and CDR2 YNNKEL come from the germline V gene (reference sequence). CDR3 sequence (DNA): TGTGCCAGCAGCCACCTTGGGGGGACGGTCTACGAGCAGTACTTC. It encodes CASSHLGGTVYEQYF.

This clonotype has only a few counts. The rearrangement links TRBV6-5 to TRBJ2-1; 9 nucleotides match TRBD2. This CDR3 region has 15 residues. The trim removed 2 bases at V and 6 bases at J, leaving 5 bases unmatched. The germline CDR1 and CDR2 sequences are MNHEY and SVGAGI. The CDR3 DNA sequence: TGTGCCAGCAGTTACGGGACTAGCTACATCAATGAGCAGTTCTTC. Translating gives CASSYGTSYINEQFF.

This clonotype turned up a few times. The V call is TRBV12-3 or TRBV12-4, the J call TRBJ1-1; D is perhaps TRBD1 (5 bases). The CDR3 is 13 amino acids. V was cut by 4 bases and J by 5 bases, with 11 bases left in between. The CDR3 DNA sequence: TGTGCCAGCAGTTATCAGGGTGAAACTGAAGCTTTCTTT. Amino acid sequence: CASSYQGETEAFF.

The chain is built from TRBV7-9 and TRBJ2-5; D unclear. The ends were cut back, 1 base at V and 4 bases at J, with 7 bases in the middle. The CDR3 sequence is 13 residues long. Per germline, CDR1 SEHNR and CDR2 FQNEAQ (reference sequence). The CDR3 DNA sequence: TGTGCCAGCAGCTTAGAGTTGACAGAGACCCAGTACTTC. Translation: CASSLELTETQYF.

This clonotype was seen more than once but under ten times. For the CDR3, the DNA is TGTGCCAGCAGGAGGGGCCGGGACTTCCAAGAGACCCAGTACTTC. Amino acids: CASRRGRDFQETQYF. The genes are TRBV13 and TRBJ2-5, with D possibly TRBD2 on 6 matching bases. Trimming removed 6 bases from V and 1 base from J, with 15 bases in between. The germline gives CDR1 PRHDT, CDR2 FYEKMQ (reference sequence). The CDR3 has 15 amino acids.

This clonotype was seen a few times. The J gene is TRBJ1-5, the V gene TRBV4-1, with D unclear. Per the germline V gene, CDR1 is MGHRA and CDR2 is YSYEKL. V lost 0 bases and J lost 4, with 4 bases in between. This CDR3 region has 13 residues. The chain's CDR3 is CASSQEPNQPQHF. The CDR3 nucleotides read TGCGCCAGCAGCCAAGAACCGAATCAGCCCCAGCATTTT.

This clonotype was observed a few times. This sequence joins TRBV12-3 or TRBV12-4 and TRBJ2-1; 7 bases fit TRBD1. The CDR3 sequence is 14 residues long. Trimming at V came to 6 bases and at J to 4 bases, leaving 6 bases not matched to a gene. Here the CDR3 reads CASRTGLQYNEQFF. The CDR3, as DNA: TGTGCCAGCAGGACAGGGTTACAGTACAATGAGCAGTTCTTC.

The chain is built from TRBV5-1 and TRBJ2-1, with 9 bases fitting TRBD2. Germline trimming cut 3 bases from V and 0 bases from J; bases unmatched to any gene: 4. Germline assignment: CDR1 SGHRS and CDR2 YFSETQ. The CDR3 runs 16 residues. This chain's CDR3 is CASSYLSGSSYNEQFF. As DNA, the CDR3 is TGCGCCAGCAGCTACCTTAGCGGGAGCTCCTACAATGAGCAGTTCTTC.

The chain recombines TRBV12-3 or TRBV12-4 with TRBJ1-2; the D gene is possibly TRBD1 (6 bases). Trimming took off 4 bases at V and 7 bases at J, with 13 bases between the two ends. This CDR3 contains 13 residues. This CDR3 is CASSSPGVIGYTF. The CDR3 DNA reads TGTGCCAGCAGTTCCCCAGGGGTTATTGGCTACACCTTC.

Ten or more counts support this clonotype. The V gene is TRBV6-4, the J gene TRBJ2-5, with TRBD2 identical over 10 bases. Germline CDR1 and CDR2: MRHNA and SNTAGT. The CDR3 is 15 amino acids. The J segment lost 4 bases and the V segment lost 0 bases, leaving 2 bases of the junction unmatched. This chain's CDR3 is CASSDSAGGPETQYF. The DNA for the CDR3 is TGTGCCAGCAGTGACTCAGCGGGGGGGCCAGAGACCCAGTACTTC.

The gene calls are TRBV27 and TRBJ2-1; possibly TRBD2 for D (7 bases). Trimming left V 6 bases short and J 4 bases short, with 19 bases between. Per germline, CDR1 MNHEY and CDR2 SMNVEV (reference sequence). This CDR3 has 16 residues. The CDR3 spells CASRPVAGAEYNEQFF. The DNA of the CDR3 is TGTGCCAGCAGGCCAGTGGCGGGGGCCGAATACAATGAGCAGTTCTTC.

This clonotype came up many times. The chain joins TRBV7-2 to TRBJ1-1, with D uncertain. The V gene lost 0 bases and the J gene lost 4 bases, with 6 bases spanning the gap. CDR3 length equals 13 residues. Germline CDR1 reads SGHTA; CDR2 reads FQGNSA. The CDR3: CASSLAQVTEAFF. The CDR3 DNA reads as TGTGCCAGCAGCTTAGCGCAGGTCACTGAAGCTTTCTTT.

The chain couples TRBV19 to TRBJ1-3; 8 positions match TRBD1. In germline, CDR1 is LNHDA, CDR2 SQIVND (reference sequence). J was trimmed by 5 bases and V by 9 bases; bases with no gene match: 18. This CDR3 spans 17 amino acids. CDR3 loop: CASLGSGDRGGRNTIYF. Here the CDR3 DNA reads TGTGCCAGCCTCGGCTCCGGCGACAGGGGAGGCAGAAACACCATATATTTT.

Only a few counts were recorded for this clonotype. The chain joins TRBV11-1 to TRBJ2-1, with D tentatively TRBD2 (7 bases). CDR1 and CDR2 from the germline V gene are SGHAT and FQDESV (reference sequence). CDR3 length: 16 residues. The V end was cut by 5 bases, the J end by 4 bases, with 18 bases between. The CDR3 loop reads CASSPWGGGIYNEQFF. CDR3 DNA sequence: TGTGCCAGCAGCCCTTGGGGGGGCGGGATTTACAATGAGCAGTTCTTC.

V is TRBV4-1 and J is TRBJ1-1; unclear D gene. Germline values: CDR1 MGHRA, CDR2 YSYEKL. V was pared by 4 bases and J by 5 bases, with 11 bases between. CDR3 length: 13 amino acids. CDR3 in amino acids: CASSPSGTTEAFF. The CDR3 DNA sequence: TGCGCCAGCAGCCCCTCGGGCACAACTGAAGCTTTCTTT.

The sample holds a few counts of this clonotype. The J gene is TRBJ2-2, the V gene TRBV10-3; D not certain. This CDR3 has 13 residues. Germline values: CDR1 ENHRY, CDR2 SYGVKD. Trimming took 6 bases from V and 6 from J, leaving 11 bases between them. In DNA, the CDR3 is TGTGCCATCAGGACAACAGAACCCGGGGAGCTGTTTTTT. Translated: CAIRTTEPGELFF.

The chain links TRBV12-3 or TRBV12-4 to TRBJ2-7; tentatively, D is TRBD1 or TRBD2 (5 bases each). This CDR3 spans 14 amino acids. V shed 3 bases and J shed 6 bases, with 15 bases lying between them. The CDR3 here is CASSFGPGTGEQYF. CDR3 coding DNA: TGTGCCAGCAGTTTTGGTCCGGGAACAGGCGAGCAGTACTTC.